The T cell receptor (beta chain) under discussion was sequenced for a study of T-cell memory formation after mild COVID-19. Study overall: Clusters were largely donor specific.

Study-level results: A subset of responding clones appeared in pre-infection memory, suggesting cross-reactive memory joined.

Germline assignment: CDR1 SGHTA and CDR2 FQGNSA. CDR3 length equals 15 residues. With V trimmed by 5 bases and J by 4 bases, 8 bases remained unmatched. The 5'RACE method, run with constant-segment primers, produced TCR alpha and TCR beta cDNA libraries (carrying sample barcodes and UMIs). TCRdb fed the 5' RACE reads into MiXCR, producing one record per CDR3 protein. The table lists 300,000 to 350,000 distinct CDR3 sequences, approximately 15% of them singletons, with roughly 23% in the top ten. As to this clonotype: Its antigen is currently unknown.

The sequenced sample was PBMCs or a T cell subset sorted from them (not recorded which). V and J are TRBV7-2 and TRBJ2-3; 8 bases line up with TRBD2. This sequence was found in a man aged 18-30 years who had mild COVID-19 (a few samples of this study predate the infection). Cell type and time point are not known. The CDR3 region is CASSARSGGSDTQYF. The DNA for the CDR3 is TGTGCCAGCAGCGCCCGCAGCGGGGGATCAGATACGCAGTATTTT.